The TCR beta chain under discussion was sequenced for a study of T cell repertoires in cytomegalovirus infection. Study overall: Public TCR beta signatures were indicative of both CMV infection and a matching HLA type. Findings of the study overall: HLA-C-restricted CMV-specific TCR beta clonotypes prevailed in the ex vivo response.

TCRdb itself ran the reads through MiXCR, one entry per CDR3 protein. The repertoire holds about a million distinct CDR3 sequences, with roughly 30% as singletons. There are 13 residues in the CDR3. V was shortened by 3 bases and J by 9 bases, with 14 bases between the two germline ends. Only a few counts were recorded for this clonotype. The antigen is undetermined. The receptor was isolated from a human donor in good health (CMV status not recorded). Some clones in this sample may be carry-over from other donors' samples. V is TRBV12-3 or TRBV12-4 and J is TRBJ1-2; D gene uncertain. Here the sequenced sample was cultured CD8+ T cells from PBMCs, taken from culture after CMV antigen stimulation. CDR3 sequence reads: CASSFRREGSYTF. The CDR3 nucleotides are TGTGCCAGCAGTTTTCGTAGGGAGGGTAGCTACACCTTC.